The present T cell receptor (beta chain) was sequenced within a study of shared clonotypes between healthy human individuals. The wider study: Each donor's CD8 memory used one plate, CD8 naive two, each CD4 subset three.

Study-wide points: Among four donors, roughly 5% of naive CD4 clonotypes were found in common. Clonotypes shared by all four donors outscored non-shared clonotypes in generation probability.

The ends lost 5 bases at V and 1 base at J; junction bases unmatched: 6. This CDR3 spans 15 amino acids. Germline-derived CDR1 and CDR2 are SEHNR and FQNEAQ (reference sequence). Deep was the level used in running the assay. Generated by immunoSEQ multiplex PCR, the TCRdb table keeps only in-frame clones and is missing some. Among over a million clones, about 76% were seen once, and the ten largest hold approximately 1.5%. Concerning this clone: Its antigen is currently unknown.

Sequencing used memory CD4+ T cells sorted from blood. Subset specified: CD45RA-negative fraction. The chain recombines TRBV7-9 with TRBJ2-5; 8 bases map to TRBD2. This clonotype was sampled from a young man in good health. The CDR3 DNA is TGTGCCAGCAGCCTAACGGGGGGGCCCCAAGAGACCCAGTACTTC. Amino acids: CASSLTGGPQETQYF.